This T cell receptor beta chain appears in the sequencing data of a study of blood T cell repertoires in COVID-19. Study-level information: The United States, Italy and Spain provided the acute and convalescent COVID-19 samples. Nucleic acid was either cDNA or gDNA, and it came from T cells, B-cell-depleted T cells, or PBMCs.

The CDR3 is 15 amino acids. Germline CDR1 is SGHAT and CDR2 is FQNNGV. The V gene end was trimmed by 1 base and the J gene end by 12 bases; junction bases not matched to a gene: 12. Original processing methods: Cell counts per sample came from amplifying reference gene primers. Profiling relied on immunoSEQ multiplex PCR, and the TCRdb table lists in-frame clones only, not all of them. V and J calls plus clone size are reproduced from that table; the DNA served to infer D and trimming. The data show 100,000 to 150,000 clones, approximately 71% seen once. The V gene is TRBV11-2, the J gene TRBJ2-7; 10 bases match TRBD1. This receptor was taken from a woman aged 70-85 years with acute or convalescent COVID-19. The specimen was peripheral blood. The CDR3 DNA is TGTGCCAGCAGCTTAGGTCCGGGACAGGGGCTTGAAAGGTACTTC. Translated, it gives CASSLGPGQGLERYF.